The following is a T cell receptor (beta chain) sequence with its context. This record belongs to a study of blood T cell repertoires in COVID-19. Study as a whole: Samples taken during acute and convalescent COVID-19 were collected in the United States, Italy and Spain. From T cells, B-cell-depleted T cells, or PBMCs came the material, which was cDNA or gDNA.

Study processing details: By means of reference gene primer amplification, nucleated cell counts were estimated. The method was immunoSEQ multiplex PCR; TCRdb's version includes in-frame clones alone and lacks a portion of them. V and J calls and clone size are copied from that table; D and trimming were computed from the DNA. There are around 200,000 clones in the sample; more than 75% occur only once, and roughly 6.2% lies in the top ten. This receptor was obtained from a man aged 55-75 years who had recovered from COVID-19. Sequencing used peripheral blood.

The CDR3: CASTEAGFFTEAFF. In DNA form, the CDR3 reads TGTGCCAGTACGGAGGCAGGATTTTTCACTGAAGCTTTCTTT. J is TRBJ1-1 and V is TRBV19; D ambiguous. Germline V gene lookup returns CDR1 LNHDA and CDR2 SQIVND (reference sequence). Trimming removed 7 bases at V and 4 bases at J, with 16 bases between. This CDR3 contains 14 residues.